This TCR beta chain comes out of a study of blood T cell repertoires in COVID-19. Study-level background: Nucleic acid was either cDNA or gDNA, and it came from T cells, B-cell-depleted T cells, or PBMCs.

In the authors' methods: Cell counts per sample came from amplifying reference gene primers. TCRdb keeps only in-frame clones here, not all; method: immunoSEQ multiplex PCR. V, J and clone size are taken as reported in that table, and D and trimming were inferred from the DNA itself. The data show under 200,000 clones, 80% seen once. V shed 5 bases, J shed 6 bases, and the junction held 2 bases outside the gene matches. This CDR3 contains 13 residues. The gene calls are TRBV12-3 or TRBV12-4 and TRBJ2-4, with 9 bases aligning to TRBD1. Sequencing was done on a sample of peripheral blood. The clonotype comes from a man aged 65 to 85 with active or convalescent COVID-19. Written as DNA, the CDR3 is TGTGCCAGCAGTACGGACAGGGGAAACATTCAGTACTTC. Protein: CASSTDRGNIQYF.